The 27 T cell receptor beta chains presented below share a single source sample, sequenced in a study of CD4 and CD8 cells across lung adenocarcinoma regions. Each CDR3 protein gets one entry after TCRdb re-called the PCR reads with MiXCR. The repertoire holds 23,000 or so distinct CDR3 sequences, with approximately 53% as singletons. Sequencing was performed on CD8+ T cells from the center of a lung tumor. The origin of the receptors is a male donor with lung adenocarcinoma. The CD4 and CD8 labels of this study may be unreliable.

With regard to this clonotype: An end of the junction does not agree with germline; a read error may underlie this. Here the CDR3 reads CARGPGGRRPETQYF. The CDR3 coding sequence is TGTGCCAGGGGCCCCGGGGGCCGGCGCCCAGAGACGCAGTATTTT. The V and J genes are TRBV9 and TRBJ2-3; the D gene could be TRBD1 or TRBD2 (6 bases each). The CDR3 spans 15 residues. Germline V lookup: CDR1 SGDLS, CDR2 YYNGEE.

This chain joins TRBV27 and TRBJ1-1; D unresolved. V lost 3 bases and J lost 0, with 8 bases in between. CDR3 length: 14 residues. CDR1 MNHEY and CDR2 SMNVEV come from the germline V gene (reference sequence). The CDR3 region is CASSLGALNTEAFF. CDR3 nucleotides: TGTGCCAGCAGTTTGGGAGCACTGAACACTGAAGCTTTCTTT.

This clonotype was observed many times. The chain couples TRBV20-1 to TRBJ2-1, with unresolved D. This CDR3 contains 9 residues. With 6 bases removed from V and 10 bases from J, the gap between germline ends came to 7 bases. CDR1 is DFQATT and CDR2 is SNEGSKA in the germline V gene (reference sequence). The CDR3: CSAGMEQFF. CDR3 bases: TGCAGTGCGGGGATGGAGCAGTTCTTC.

The chain carries TRBV5-1 and TRBJ2-3; D is possibly TRBD1 or TRBD2 (5 bases each). The CDR3 totals 16 residues. The germline gives CDR1 SGHRS, CDR2 YFSETQ. The CDR3 nucleotides read TGCGCGAGCCGCGTCACGGGGCAGGGAGCCGAAGATACGCAGTATTTT. As protein: CASRVTGQGAEDTQYF.

About this clonotype itself: Compared with germline, one end of the junction differs, possibly owing to a read error. The chain links TRBV25-1 to TRBJ2-4, with 8 nucleotides matching TRBD1. The CDR3 spans 14 residues. CDR1 MGHDK and CDR2 SYGVNS come from the germline V gene. The CDR3 nucleotides read TGTGCCAGCACGGGGACAGGAGCCAAAAACATGCAGTACTTT. Residues: CASTGTGAKNMQYF.

This clonotype was recorded many times. The J gene is TRBJ2-2, the V gene TRBV4-2; D gene ambiguous. The germline V gene encodes CDR1 LGHNA and CDR2 YNFKEQ. The V end was cut by 1 base, the J end by 5 bases, with 8 bases between. The CDR3 covers 14 residues. The CDR3 nucleotides are TGTGCCAGCAGCCAAGGACTGGTGACCGGGGAGCTGTTTTTT. Protein sequence: CASSQGLVTGELFF.

This clonotype was observed a single time. The junction departs from germline at one end; a sequencing error may be responsible. This rearrangement joins TRBV10-1 to TRBJ2-2; TRBD1 matches at 8 bases. CDR1 and CDR2 (germline): WNHNN, SYGVQD (reference sequence). This CDR3 has 14 residues. The CDR3 sequence: CASSEQGDTEEQFF. In DNA form, the CDR3 reads TGCGCCAGCAGTGAACAGGGGGACACCGAGGAGCAGTTTTTT.

The V and J genes are TRBV3-1 and TRBJ2-3, with D unresolved. V lost 2 bases, J lost 2 bases, and 11 bases lay in between. This CDR3 is built from 15 residues. Germline CDR1 LGHDT, CDR2 YNNKEL (reference sequence). The CDR3 reads CASSQRASTTDTQYF. The CDR3 bases are TGTGCCAGCAGCCAAAGGGCTTCGACCACAGATACGCAGTATTTT.

A remark on this clonotype: The junction does not match germline at one end; this may be a read error. The CDR3 region is CASSLRQNDTQFF. The CDR3 DNA sequence: TGTGCCAGCAGCCTGAGACAGAACGATACGCAGTTCTTT. The chain has TRBV7-8 and TRBJ2-1; the D gene is possibly TRBD1 (5 bases). Per germline, CDR1 SGHVS and CDR2 FQNEAQ. The CDR3 is made up of 13 amino acids.

By sample share, this clonotype is medium-sized. The chain has TRBV10-3 and TRBJ2-1; 7 bases map to TRBD2. V lost 2 bases, J lost 0 bases, and 1 base stayed unmatched. Germline V CDR1 and CDR2: ENHRY, SYGVKD. The CDR3 length is 15 residues. CDR3 sequence: CAISESGISYNEQFF. The CDR3 bases are TGTGCCATCAGTGAGAGCGGGATCTCCTACAATGAGCAGTTCTTC.

CDR3 coding DNA: TGTGCCAGCAGGGGGCGCGGGGGGCCCGACAGGGAGACGCAGTATTTT. This sequence encodes CASRGRGGPDRETQYF. The gene calls are TRBV6-1 and TRBJ2-5; TRBD2 might be the D (8 bases). The better agreement between TRBJ2-3 and the DNA end casts doubt on the J call. Germline lookup yields CDR1 MNHNS and CDR2 SASEGT. CDR3 length: 16 residues.

The sample holds a few counts of this clonotype. The chain carries TRBV5-1 and TRBJ1-2; a weak D match, TRBD1 (6 bases). Germline V lookup: CDR1 SGHRS, CDR2 YFSETQ. CDR3 length equals 12 residues. V dropped 5 bases and J dropped 4 bases, with 9 bases sitting between them. The CDR3 coding sequence is TGCGCCAGCAGACCGGACAGCTATGGCTACACCTTC. It encodes CASRPDSYGYTF.

Turning to this clonotype: A junction end diverges from the germline sequence, so it may reflect a read error. The J gene is TRBJ2-4, the V gene TRBV10-1; tentatively, D is TRBD2 (6 bases). The CDR3 runs to 18 residues. Per the germline V gene, CDR1 is WNHNN and CDR2 is SYGVQD (reference sequence). CDR3 region: CASSESVGDCLAKDIQYF. The CDR3, as DNA: TGCGCCAGCAGTGAGTCCGTGGGGGACTGCCTTGCCAAAGACATCCAGTACTTC.

V gene TRBV9 combines with J gene TRBJ2-1, with TRBD2 matching over 7 bases. The CDR3 totals 16 residues. After removal of 4 bases from V and 1 base from J, the junction contained 8 bases not matched to a gene. Germline V gene data show CDR1 as SGDLS and CDR2 as YYNGEE. CDR3 DNA: TGTGCCAGCAGCACTAGCGAGAGAGGGTCCTACAATGAGCAGTTCTTC. Its protein product is CASSTSERGSYNEQFF. Full variable domain (remainder filled in from reference TRBV9 and TRBJ2-1): DSGVTQTPKHLITATGQRVTLRCSPRSGDLSVYWYQQSLDQGLQFLIQYYNGEERAKGNILERFSAQQFPDLHSELNLSSLELGDSALYFCASSTSERGSYNEQFFGPGTRLTVL.

In regard to this clonotype: The junction shows a germline mismatch at one end, possibly a read error. The V and J genes are TRBV10-1 and TRBJ2-3; the D is unclear. The CDR3 runs 15 residues. Germline CDR1 reads WNHNN; CDR2 reads SYGVQD (reference sequence). As DNA, the CDR3 is TGCGCCAGCAGTGAGGGGCTGTGGGCCACAGATACGCAGTATTTC. It encodes CASSEGLWATDTQYF.

The chain joins TRBV10-1 to TRBJ2-3; 9 bases are a match to TRBD2. The J call is uncertain, as TRBJ2-5 better fits the DNA end. The germline gives CDR1 WNHNN, CDR2 SYGVQD (reference sequence). CDR3 length equals 18 residues. For the CDR3, the DNA is TGCGCCAGCAGTACGACTAGCGGAGAACAGTGTAGCACAGAGACCCAGTACTTC. It yields the protein CASSTTSGEQCSTETQYF.

V and J are TRBV9 and TRBJ1-4, with D unresolved. The V end lost 0 bases, the J end lost 8 bases, and 8 bases lay between the germline ends. The CDR3 spans 13 residues. CDR1 and CDR2 from the germline V gene are SGDLS and YYNGEE. The CDR3 DNA is TGTGCCAGCAGCGTAGTCCTCGGAGAAAAACTGTTTTTT. Protein sequence: CASSVVLGEKLFF.

This clonotype was observed once. The DNA is left out, because the CDR3 cannot be placed on it with certainty; the CDR3 is given as TCRdb lists it. The gene calls are TRBV6-1 and TRBJ2-3; the table's TRBD1 call for D was not verified on the DNA. In germline, CDR1 is MNHNS, CDR2 SASEGT. From its first to its last residue, the CDR3 has 15 amino acids. The CDR3 reads CVRGRQAVGTGTQFF.

The chain is built from TRBV6-5 and TRBJ2-2; the D is unclear. There are 14 residues in the CDR3. The germline V gene encodes CDR1 MNHEY and CDR2 SVGAGI. V was cut by 2 bases and J by 16 bases, with 20 bases left in between. CDR3 loop: CASSYVVNTDTQFF. CDR3 DNA sequence: TGTGCCAGCAGTTACGTTGTGAACACAGATACGCAGTTTTTT.

The sample holds many counts of this clonotype. The rearrangement uses TRBV27 and TRBJ2-2; maybe TRBD2 (6 bases). The CDR3 sequence is 16 residues long. In germline, CDR1 is MNHEY, CDR2 SMNVEV (reference sequence). Trimming took 5 bases from V and 0 from J, leaving 13 bases between them. CDR3 sequence (DNA): TGTGCCAGCAGTCCGCGGGGCACCACGAACACCGGGGAGCTGTTTTTT. Translated, it gives CASSPRGTTNTGELFF.

A word on this clonotype: This clone may be a read error of a much larger clone one base away. The V call is TRBV4-1, the J call TRBJ2-5; TRBD2 matches 7 bases. After removal of 0 bases from V and 11 bases from J, the junction contained 18 bases not matched to a gene. Germline lookup yields CDR1 MGHRA and CDR2 YSYEKL. This CDR3 spans 17 amino acids. CDR3 nucleotide sequence: TGCGCCAGCAGCCAAGATCGCACTAGCGTCTCCTACAATGAGCAGTACTTC. Translated, it gives CASSQDRTSVSYNEQYF.

This clonotype was counted a single time. One end of the junction does not line up with germline, which may come from a read error. The chain uses TRBV5-1 and TRBJ2-4, with D perhaps given as TRBD1 or TRBD2 (5 bases each). Per germline, CDR1 SGHRS and CDR2 YFSETQ. The CDR3 has 16 residues. Here the CDR3 DNA reads TGCGCCAGCCGCCTCACGGGGCTGTGGGCCGAAAACATGCAGTACTTC. Its translation: CASRLTGLWAENMQYF. Filled out from reference TRBV5-1 and TRBJ2-4, the complete variable domain reads KAGVTQTPRYLIKTRGQQVTLSCSPISGHRSVSWYQQTPGQGLQFLFEYFSETQRNKGNFPGRFSGRQFSNSRSEMNVSTLELGDSALYLCASRLTGLWAENMQYFGAGTRLSVL.

The rearrangement joins TRBV4-2 to TRBJ2-3, with TRBD2 as a possible D gene (5 bases). This CDR3 has 16 residues. CDR1 and CDR2 from the germline V gene are LGHNA and YNFKEQ. The V end lost 1 base, the J end lost 1 base, and 12 bases lay between the germline ends. The chain's CDR3 is CASSQVEGIGTDTQYF. In DNA form, the CDR3 reads TGTGCCAGCAGCCAAGTTGAGGGTATAGGCACAGATACGCAGTATTTT.

With regard to this clonotype: The junction shows a germline mismatch at one end, possibly a read error. J is TRBJ2-3 and V is TRBV6-1; 7 positions match TRBD2. CDR1 and CDR2 from the germline V gene are MNHNS and SASEGT. This CDR3 spans 16 amino acids. CDR3 in DNA: TGTGCCAGCACGGGGCCCGGGAGCGGGGTTGAAGATACGCAGTATTTC. As protein: CASTGPGSGVEDTQYF.

This clonotype has at least ten counts. The V and J genes are TRBV27 and TRBJ2-3, with 8 nucleotides matching TRBD2. V gave up 2 bases and J gave up 0 bases; unmatched junction bases: 4. The germline CDR1 and CDR2 sequences are MNHEY and SMNVEV (reference sequence). The length of the CDR3 is 16 residues. The DNA for the CDR3 is TGTGCCAGCAGTTTACTTGCGGGGGGAAGCACAGATACGCAGTATTTT. This encodes CASSLLAGGSTDTQYF.

The chain links TRBV3-1 to TRBJ1-3, with a possible D match to TRBD1 (5 bases). The CDR3 spans 15 residues. Germline V gene lookup returns CDR1 LGHDT and CDR2 YNNKEL (reference sequence). Trimming cost V 4 bases and J 8 bases, with 18 bases left between them. The CDR3 region is CASSPQRGTRDTIYF. The CDR3 DNA reads TGTGCCAGCAGCCCGCAACGGGGGACCCGGGACACCATATATTTT. The full variable domain, with the rest looked up from reference TRBV3-1 and TRBJ1-3, is DTAVSQTPKYLVTQMGNDKSIKCEQNLGHDTMYWYKQDSKKFLKIMFSYNNKELIINETVPNRFSPKSPDKAHLNLHINSLELGDSAVYFCASSPQRGTRDTIYFGEGSWLTVV.

The chain uses TRBV10-3 and TRBJ2-4; tentatively, D is TRBD2 (7 bases). The CDR3 contains 14 residues. Per germline, CDR1 ENHRY and CDR2 SYGVKD. The CDR3 coding sequence is TGTGGCGTCGGGGGGCTGTGCGCCAAAAACATTCAGTACTTC. Translated: CGVGGLCAKNIQYF.